The next 4 T cell receptor beta chains were all read from a single sample in a study of T cell responses to AZD1222 COVID-19 vaccine. TCRdb keeps only in-frame clones here, not all; method: immunoSEQ multiplex PCR. The data hold about 150,000 clones, with 70% to 90% observed a single time. Source: peripheral blood, taken on day 0 of AZD1222 vaccination. The receptor set was obtained from an adult in good health.

This chain uses TRBV9 with TRBJ1-1; D perhaps matches TRBD1 (6 bases). There are 16 residues in the CDR3. Germline V CDR1 and CDR2: SGDLS, YYNGEE. V was clipped by 0 bases and J by 3 bases, with 15 bases between them. The CDR3 spells CASSVATWGADTEAFF. The CDR3 nucleotides are TGTGCCAGCAGCGTAGCTACGTGGGGGGCGGACACTGAAGCTTTCTTT.

This clone came up once. The chain has TRBV6-1 and TRBJ2-6; either TRBD1 or TRBD2 may fit D (5 bases each). The CDR3 covers 14 residues. Trimming removed 3 bases from V and 2 bases from J, with 5 bases in between. CDR1 is MNHNS, CDR2 SASEGT, per germline. The CDR3: CASSEGAGANVLTF. The DNA of the CDR3 is TGTGCCAGCAGTGAGGGGGCTGGGGCCAACGTCCTGACTTTC.

The V call is TRBV7-2, the J call TRBJ1-2, with 9 bases identical to TRBD1. The CDR3 is 13 amino acids. Trimming cost V 4 bases and J 8 bases; bases outside gene matches: 5. Germline V gene sequence: CDR1 SGHTA, CDR2 FQGNSA. Here the CDR3 reads CASSSGDRVGYTF. Written as DNA, the CDR3 is TGTGCCAGCAGCTCCGGGGACAGGGTAGGCTACACCTTC.

The V call is TRBV7-2, the J call TRBJ1-3, with D tentatively TRBD1 (5 bases). Trimming shortened V by 3 bases and J by 4 bases, and 13 bases separated the two germline ends. Per the germline V gene, CDR1 is SGHTA and CDR2 is FQGNSA. The length of the CDR3 is 15 residues. For the CDR3, the DNA is TGTGCCAGCAGCTTCTCTCGGGGCACCGGAAACACCATATATTTT. The encoded protein is CASSFSRGTGNTIYF. Full variable domain (missing parts from reference TRBV7-2 and TRBJ1-3): GAGVSQSPSNKVTEKGKDVELRCDPISGHTALYWYRQSLGQGLEFLIYFQGNSAPDKSGLPSDRFSAERTGGSVSTLTIQRTQQEDSAVYLCASSFSRGTGNTIYFGEGSWLTVV.